Below are 21 T cell receptor beta chains sequenced from a single sample in a study of cytomegalovirus exposure and HLA in healthy donors. 60 Vbeta and 13 Jbeta primers were used in PCR. Repertoires were generated with immunoSEQ multiplex PCR, while TCRdb's copy carries only in-frame clones and drops some. This sample has some 150,000 clones, with about 81% found just once. Sequenced: PBMCs. The receptors come from a man under 40 in good health and CMV-seronegative.

The chain couples TRBV28 to TRBJ2-1; 9 bases are a match to TRBD1. Per germline, CDR1 MDHEN and CDR2 SYDVKM. Trimming at V came to 6 bases and at J to 5 bases, leaving 8 bases not matched to a gene. The CDR3 is made up of 15 amino acids. The CDR3 here is CASSPRQGDNNEQFF. The CDR3, as DNA: TGTGCCAGCAGCCCGAGACAGGGGGATAACAATGAGCAGTTCTTC.

The chain has TRBV11-2 and TRBJ2-7; a possible D gene is TRBD1 (5 bases). The germline V gene encodes CDR1 SGHAT and CDR2 FQNNGV. CDR3 length equals 14 residues. The germline V and J ends were trimmed by 1 base and 4 bases, with 11 bases remaining between them. The CDR3 coding sequence is TGTGCCAGCAGCTTAGGGTTTGGGGCATACGAGCAGTACTTC. Translation gives CASSLGFGAYEQYF.

The chain combines TRBV7-9 with TRBJ2-1, with TRBD1 matching 7 bases. V was pared by 5 bases and J by 1 base, with 11 bases of the junction left unmatched. The CDR3 has 17 residues. CDR1 and CDR2 (germline): SEHNR, FQNEAQ (reference sequence). DNA of the CDR3: TGTGCCAGCAGCCCAACCCGGACAGGTAAATCCTACAATGAGCAGTTCTTC. This sequence encodes CASSPTRTGKSYNEQFF.

The chain couples TRBV5-1 to TRBJ2-6, with D tentatively TRBD1 (5 bases). Germline values: CDR1 SGHRS, CDR2 YFSETQ. V lost 7 bases, J lost 0 bases, and 14 bases lay in between. The CDR3 is 16 amino acids. CDR3 amino acids: CASSAGSNSGANVLTF. CDR3 bases: TGCGCCAGCTCGGCAGGGTCTAACTCTGGGGCCAACGTCCTGACTTTC.

This clone was detected a few times. The same CDR3 also results from other DNA sequences found in this sample. The chain carries TRBV6-5 and TRBJ1-1; 8 bases line up with TRBD1. The CDR3 extends over 14 amino acids. Germline V gene data show CDR1 as MNHEY and CDR2 as SVGAGI. The ends lost 2 bases at V and 8 bases at J; junction bases unmatched: 7. The CDR3 is CASSYGTGGTEAFF. CDR3 nucleotide sequence: TGTGCCAGCAGTTACGGAACAGGGGGAACGGAAGCTTTCTTT.

J is TRBJ2-5 and V is TRBV28; TRBD1 might be the D (5 bases). Looked up from germline, CDR1 is MDHEN and CDR2 is SYDVKM. This CDR3 spans 13 amino acids. V lost 3 bases and J lost 5, with 10 bases in between. CDR3 amino acids: CASSLTDGETQYF. Here the CDR3 DNA reads TGTGCCAGCAGTTTGACAGATGGCGAGACCCAGTACTTC. The full variable domain, its missing parts supplied by reference TRBV28 and TRBJ2-5, is DVKVTQSSRYLVKRTGEKVFLECVQDMDHENMFWYRQDPGLGLRLIYFSYDVKMKEKGDIPEGYSVSREKKERFSLILESASTNQTSMYLCASSLTDGETQYFGPGTRLLVL.

This clone was detected only once. The CDR3 region is CASSLDSHGNTEAFF. The CDR3 bases are TGTGCCAGCTCCCTAGACAGTCACGGGAACACTGAAGCTTTCTTT. The chain uses TRBV18 and TRBJ1-1; a possible D gene is TRBD1 (5 bases). The germline V and J ends were trimmed by 6 bases and 1 base, with 15 bases remaining between them. CDR3 length equals 15 residues. Germline V gives CDR1 KGHSH, CDR2 LQKENI.

For this clone: Other DNA variants within this sample encode the same CDR3. The rearrangement links TRBV28 to TRBJ2-7; unclear D gene. This CDR3 is 12 amino acids long. The V gene's germline CDR1 is MDHEN and CDR2 SYDVKM. The V end lost 6 bases, the J end lost 0 bases, and 6 bases lay between the germline ends. As DNA, the CDR3 is TGTGCCAGCAGCCTGGCCTCCTACGAGCAGTACTTC. This sequence encodes CASSLASYEQYF.

The DNA of the CDR3 is TGTGCCAGCAGTACTTACAATGAGCAGTTCTTC. Protein: CASSTYNEQFF. The V call is TRBV6-5, the J call TRBJ2-1; the D is unclear. This CDR3 comprises 11 residues. Trimming cost V 5 bases and J 4 bases, with 3 bases left between them. Germline CDR1 reads MNHEY; CDR2 reads SVGAGI.

The rearrangement uses TRBV11-2 and TRBJ2-3; D may be TRBD2 (5 bases). V lost 7 bases to trimming and J lost 6 bases, with 14 bases between them. CDR3 size: 13 residues. CDR1 is SGHAT and CDR2 is FQNNGV in the germline V gene. CDR3 nucleotide sequence: TGTGCCAGCATCTCGAGGGCGAGGGATACGCAGTATTTT. It yields the protein CASISRARDTQYF.

The chain employs TRBV6-5 and TRBJ2-1; 9 bases line up with TRBD2. The V segment lost 6 bases and the J segment 5 bases; nucleotides outside the gene matches: 8. The CDR3 spans 15 residues. The germline V gene encodes CDR1 MNHEY and CDR2 SVGAGI. The CDR3 DNA sequence: TGTGCCAGCAGCCGACCGGGACTAGCTAACAATGAGCAGTTCTTC. It encodes CASSRPGLANNEQFF.

Many counts were recorded for this clone. The chain recombines TRBV7-2 with TRBJ2-7; 8 positions agree with TRBD2. The V gene's germline CDR1 is SGHTA and CDR2 FQGNSA. This CDR3 contains 15 residues. Trimming took 1 base from V and 4 from J; bases not matched to a gene: 6. This chain's CDR3 is CASSLGGGGRYEQYF. CDR3 DNA sequence: TGTGCCAGCAGCTTAGGGGGCGGGGGGCGATACGAGCAGTACTTC.

The V gene is TRBV7-9, the J gene TRBJ1-4; 10 bases are a match to TRBD1. J gave up 5 bases and V 4 bases, and 13 bases lay outside the gene matches. CDR3 length: 18 residues. Germline lookup yields CDR1 SEHNR and CDR2 FQNEAQ (reference sequence). For the CDR3, the DNA is TGTGCCAGCAGCTCCCGACAGGGGGCCGTCCCGGGGAATGAAAAACTGTTTTTT. It translates to CASSSRQGAVPGNEKLFF.

V usage is TRBV29-1 and J usage is TRBJ1-1, with D unresolved. Trimming shortened V by 5 bases and J by 4 bases, and 5 bases separated the two germline ends. This CDR3 region has 10 residues. In germline, CDR1 is SQVTM, CDR2 ANQGSEA. CDR3 sequence reads: CSVRRTEAFF. The CDR3 nucleotides read TGCAGCGTTCGTCGCACTGAAGCTTTCTTT.

This clone was seen only once. The V call is TRBV29-1, the J call TRBJ2-7; 9 bases fit TRBD2. Germline V gene lookup returns CDR1 SQVTM and CDR2 ANQGSEA. This CDR3 contains 17 residues. Trimming at V came to 4 bases and at J to 0 bases, leaving 13 bases not matched to a gene. CDR3 amino acids: CSVASGIGPINSYEQYF. The DNA for the CDR3 is TGCAGCGTTGCTAGCGGGATAGGCCCAATCAACTCCTACGAGCAGTACTTC.

This clone was counted between two and nine times. The chain employs TRBV7-2 and TRBJ2-2, with no clear D. There are 13 residues in the CDR3. Germline CDR1 is SGHTA and CDR2 is FQGNSA. The V end lost 5 bases, the J end lost 2 bases, and 6 bases lay between the germline ends. This CDR3 reads CASSPSNTGELFF. CDR3 nucleotide sequence: TGTGCCAGCAGCCCCAGTAACACCGGGGAGCTGTTTTTT.

Relative to its sample, this clone is medium-sized (0.01 to 0.1%). The J gene is TRBJ2-3, the V gene TRBV4-2; 7 positions match TRBD2. Germline V CDR1 and CDR2: LGHNA, YNFKEQ. This CDR3 has 16 residues. V trimming: 0 bases; J trimming: 6 bases; junction bases outside the gene matches: 9. For the CDR3, the DNA is TGTGCCAGCAGCCAAGATGGGGGGGGAGGGCTCGATACGCAGTATTTT. This codes for CASSQDGGGGLDTQYF.

This clone was recorded once. J is TRBJ2-4 and V is TRBV2; 9 bases are shared with TRBD1. In germline, CDR1 is SNHLY, CDR2 FYNNEI. J was trimmed by 3 bases and V by 6 bases; bases with no gene match: 9. This CDR3 is built from 16 residues. The CDR3 loop reads CASSPGQGKGKNIQYF. CDR3 bases: TGTGCCAGCAGCCCCGGACAGGGGAAAGGCAAAAACATTCAGTACTTC.

This sequence joins TRBV6-1 and TRBJ2-1; maybe TRBD2 (5 bases). Germline CDR1 MNHNS, CDR2 SASEGT. The CDR3 length is 12 residues. The ends were cut back, 2 bases at V and 14 bases at J, with 13 bases in the middle. The CDR3 loop is CASSEYLGSEFF. CDR3 coding DNA: TGTGCCAGCAGTGAATATCTAGGGAGTGAGTTCTTC.

In the case of this clone: The junction shows a germline mismatch at one end, possibly a read error. The chain couples TRBV6-5 to TRBJ1-4, with 9 bases lining up with TRBD1. The germline V gene encodes CDR1 MNHEY and CDR2 SVGAGI. The CDR3 loop spans 13 amino acids. CDR3 nucleotides: TGTGCCAGCAACCAGGACAGGGGACGAAAAACTGTTTTT. Translated: CASNQDRGRKTVF.

The V and J genes are TRBV11-2 and TRBJ2-7; the D gene is possibly TRBD1 (6 bases). V gave up 1 base and J gave up 6 bases, with 16 bases separating them. The CDR3 runs to 15 residues. Germline values: CDR1 SGHAT, CDR2 FQNNGV. Written as DNA, the CDR3 is TGTGCCAGCAGCTTAGTGGTGGGGGCGCATGGCGAGCAGTACTTC. As protein: CASSLVVGAHGEQYF.